The clone carrying this TCR beta chain was recorded a few times. The antigen is undetermined. Expressed TCRB transcripts were sequenced because the isolated RNA had all been reverse transcribed beforehand. Naive, central memory and regulatory T cell samples averaged about 3.57 million immunoSEQ reads each. Sequencing was performed with immunoSEQ multiplex PCR; in TCRdb, only in-frame clones are kept and a portion is missing. The sample contains 200,000 to 300,000 clones, approximately 10% of which appear only once. Naive, central memory, regulatory and stem cell-like memory cells within the CD4+ compartment were sorted using CD45RO/CCR7/CD25/CD127/CD95/CD27. These data come from a study of beta chain features in type 1 diabetes. The wider study: The study found patients and healthy donors alike in age, gender and cell yields. Whole-study results and caveats: Type 1 diabetes patients had TCRB CDR3s that were shorter (moderately but significantly so) in all four CD4+ subsets. High TCR expression in some cells could lead to their over-representation in cDNA sequencing.

The CDR3 sequence is 13 residues long. Deletions cut 3 bases from V and 0 bases from J, with 5 bases between. CDR1 is SGHRS and CDR2 is YFSETQ in the germline V gene. The receptor comes from a man younger than 45 with type 1 diabetes. The sequencing sample was made of naive CD4+ T cells from blood. The chain links TRBV5-1 to TRBJ2-3; D is ambiguous. Here the CDR3 DNA reads TGCGCCAGCAGCTACCGGAGCACAGATACGCAGTATTTT. Its translation is CASSYRSTDTQYF.